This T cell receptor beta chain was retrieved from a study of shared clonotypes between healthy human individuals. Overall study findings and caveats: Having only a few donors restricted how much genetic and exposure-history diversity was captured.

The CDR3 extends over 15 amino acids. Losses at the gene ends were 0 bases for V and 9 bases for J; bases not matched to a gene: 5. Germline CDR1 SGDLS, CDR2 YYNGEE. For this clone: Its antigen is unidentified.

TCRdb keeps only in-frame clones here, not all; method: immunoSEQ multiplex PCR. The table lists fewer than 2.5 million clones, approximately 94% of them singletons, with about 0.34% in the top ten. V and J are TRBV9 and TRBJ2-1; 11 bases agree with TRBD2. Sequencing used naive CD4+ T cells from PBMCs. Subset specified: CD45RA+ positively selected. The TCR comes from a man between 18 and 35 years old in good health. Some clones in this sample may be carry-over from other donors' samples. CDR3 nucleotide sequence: TGTGCCAGCAGCGTAGGGGTAGCGGGAGGGCTTGAGCAGTTCTTC. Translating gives CASSVGVAGGLEQFF.